This TCR beta chain derives from a study of human T cells and chemical hapten exposure. Time point indicated: patch test 3, about 24 weeks after DPC sensitization. Described treatment: therapeutic diphenylcyclopropenone sensitization with weekly scalp DPC. This clonotype was observed a few times. Germline assignment: CDR1 MDHEN and CDR2 SYDVKM. Trimming took off 6 bases at V and 4 bases at J, with 12 bases between the two ends. The CDR3 loop spans 13 amino acids. TCRdb processed the RACE reads anew with MiXCR; each CDR3 protein has one entry. Of tens of thousands of distinct CDR3 sequences in the sample, 10% to 15% are singletons; the top ten hold 4.5% to 6%.

The input for sequencing was whole blood, taken in connection with sensitization to the hapten diphenylcyclopropenone (DPC). The clonotype was recovered from a woman aged 50 to 60 with alopecia areata. Some clones in this sample may be carry-over from other donors' samples. The rearrangement uses TRBV28 and TRBJ1-2, with D tentatively TRBD1 (6 bases). The CDR3 region has the DNA TGTGCCAGCAGCAATAGGGACATCTATGGCTACACCTTC. This gives the protein CASSNRDIYGYTF.